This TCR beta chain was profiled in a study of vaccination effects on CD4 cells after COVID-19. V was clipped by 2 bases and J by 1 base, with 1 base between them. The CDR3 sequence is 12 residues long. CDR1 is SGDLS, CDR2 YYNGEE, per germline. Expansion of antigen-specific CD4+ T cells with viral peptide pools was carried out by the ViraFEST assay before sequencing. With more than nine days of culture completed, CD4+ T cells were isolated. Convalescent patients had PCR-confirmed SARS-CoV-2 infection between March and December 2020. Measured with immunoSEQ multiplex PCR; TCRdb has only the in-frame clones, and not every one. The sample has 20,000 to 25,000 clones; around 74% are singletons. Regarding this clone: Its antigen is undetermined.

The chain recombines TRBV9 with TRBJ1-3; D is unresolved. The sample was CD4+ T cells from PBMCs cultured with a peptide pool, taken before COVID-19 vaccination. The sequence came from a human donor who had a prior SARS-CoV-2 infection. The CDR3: CASSVSGNTIYF. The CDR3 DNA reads TGTGCCAGCAGCGTTTCTGGAAACACCATATATTTT.